Shown below are 25 T cell receptor beta chains from a single sample sequenced in a study of early T cells in non-severe SARS-CoV-2 infection. TCRdb re-derived calls from the 5' RACE reads in MiXCR, one entry per CDR3 protein. The data show tens of thousands of distinct CDR3 sequences, with about 6.4% seen just once and about 5.9% held by the top ten. Sequences were derived from whole blood, sampled at baseline. These receptors were taken from an adult who was a healthcare worker with PCR-confirmed SARS-CoV-2 infection or an uninfected control (not recorded which).

This clonotype was counted between two and nine times. The gene calls are TRBV6-6 and TRBJ2-1; 10 bases are a match to TRBD2. Germline values: CDR1 MNHNY, CDR2 SVGAGI (reference sequence). This CDR3 has 19 amino acids. Unmatched junction bases numbered 15, after V lost 5 bases and J lost 2 bases. CDR3 DNA sequence: TGTGCCAGCAGTCCCGGTGTGGGTAGCGGGGGGTATACCTACAATGAGCAGTTCTTC. Amino acid sequence: CASSPGVGSGGYTYNEQFF.

Many counts were recorded for this clonotype. The rearrangement joins TRBV7-9 to TRBJ2-7; unclear D gene. The V gene's germline CDR1 is SEHNR and CDR2 FQNEAQ (reference sequence). The CDR3 extends over 14 amino acids. The V gene lost 2 bases and the J gene lost 5 bases, with 13 bases spanning the gap. For the CDR3, the DNA is TGTGCCAGCAGCTTAAAGGACGGATCACACGAGCAGTACTTC. Residues: CASSLKDGSHEQYF.

There are many counts of this clonotype. The chain links TRBV29-1 to TRBJ1-1; possible D gene TRBD1, 5 bases. The V and J ends lost 8 bases and 6 bases respectively, with 10 bases between them. CDR1 is SQVTM, CDR2 ANQGSEA, per germline. CDR3 length: 10 amino acids. The CDR3 sequence is CSTARAEAFF. Written as DNA, the CDR3 is TGCAGCACGGCCAGGGCTGAAGCTTTCTTT.

This clonotype was seen at least ten times. No DNA is shown, since the ends of the CDR3 on it are uncertain; the CDR3 is the one TCRdb lists. This chain joins TRBV7-5 and TRBJ1-5. TRBV7-5 is recorded as a pseudogene. With termini counted, the CDR3 has 17 amino acids. CDR3 region: CISVPEVGRASAQPQHF.

This clonotype has more than one count but fewer than ten. This sequence joins TRBV6-2 or TRBV6-3 and TRBJ2-2, with TRBD1 matching 8 bases. This CDR3 is 16 amino acids long. J gave up 5 bases and V 5 bases, and 10 bases lay outside the gene matches. CDR1 and CDR2 from the germline V gene are MNHEY and SVGEGT. In DNA form, the CDR3 reads TGTGCCAGCAGTGACCCAGACAGGGGTGGTACCGGGGAGCTGTTTTTT. Its protein is CASSDPDRGGTGELFF.

The gene calls are TRBV19 and TRBJ2-1, with D perhaps being TRBD1 or TRBD2 (5 bases each). V gave up 7 bases and J gave up 0 bases, with 13 bases separating them. The CDR3 runs to 15 residues. Germline loops: CDR1 LNHDA, CDR2 SQIVND (reference sequence). The CDR3 spells CASTGPGSSYNEQFF. CDR3 sequence (DNA): TGTGCCAGTACGGGACCGGGAAGCTCCTACAATGAGCAGTTCTTC. Combining the CDR3 with reference TRBV19 and TRBJ2-1 gives the whole variable domain DGGITQSPKYLFRKEGQNVTLSCEQNLNHDAMYWYRQDPGQGLRLIYYSQIVNDFQKGDIAEGYSVSREKKESFPLTVTSAQKNPTAFYLCASTGPGSSYNEQFFGPGTRLTVL.

The rearrangement joins TRBV19 to TRBJ2-5; 10 bases line up with TRBD2. Germline V gene sequence: CDR1 LNHDA, CDR2 SQIVND (reference sequence). The length of the CDR3 is 17 residues. The J segment lost 1 base and the V segment lost 5 bases, leaving 10 bases of the junction unmatched. The CDR3 protein is CASSGGRSSGGQETQYF. CDR3 DNA sequence: TGTGCCAGTAGTGGTGGCCGGTCTAGCGGGGGCCAAGAGACCCAGTACTTC.

This clonotype has ten or more counts. The chain couples TRBV18 to TRBJ2-7; D uncertain. This CDR3 comprises 12 residues. The V end lost 1 base, the J end lost 6 bases, and 7 bases lay between the germline ends. Germline CDR1 reads KGHSH; CDR2 reads LQKENI. The CDR3 region has the DNA TGTGCCAGCTCACCACGGGTTCGCGAGCAGTACTTC. Encoded protein: CASSPRVREQYF.

This clonotype was picked up many times. V and J are TRBV10-3 and TRBJ2-3, with D maybe TRBD2 (6 bases). The CDR3 is 18 residues long. Germline V gene sequence: CDR1 ENHRY, CDR2 SYGVKD. V was pared by 3 bases and J by 0 bases, with 19 bases between. The CDR3, as DNA: TGTGCCATCAGTGAACATCGGGATGGCGGGGCTAGCACAGATACGCAGTATTTT. Its protein product is CAISEHRDGGASTDTQYF.

This clonotype was detected many times. The chain combines TRBV7-9 with TRBJ1-1; D not resolved. There are 13 residues in the CDR3. V dropped 2 bases and J dropped 1 base, with 5 bases sitting between them. CDR1 is SEHNR, CDR2 FQNEAQ, per germline (reference sequence). The CDR3, as DNA: TGTGCCAGCAGCTTAATGTCGAACACTGAAGCTTTCTTT. Translating gives CASSLMSNTEAFF.

The chain links TRBV20-1 to TRBJ1-4; perhaps TRBD1 as D (6 bases). The germline gives CDR1 DFQATT, CDR2 SNEGSKA (reference sequence). Trimming removed 1 base at V and 6 bases at J, with 15 bases between. This CDR3 spans 15 amino acids. The CDR3 region is CSARGDGQWDEKLFF. CDR3 DNA: TGCAGTGCTAGAGGGGACGGACAGTGGGATGAAAAACTGTTTTTT.

Ten or more counts support this clonotype. V usage is TRBV2 and J usage is TRBJ2-7; no definite D call. The germline gives CDR1 SNHLY, CDR2 FYNNEI. CDR3 size: 14 residues. Trimming took off 4 bases at V and 2 bases at J, with 12 bases between the two ends. The CDR3 protein is CASSVARVAYEQYF. Written as DNA, the CDR3 is TGTGCCAGCAGTGTGGCAAGGGTGGCCTACGAGCAGTACTTC.

This clonotype came up many times. This sequence joins TRBV20-1 and TRBJ1-1, with TRBD1 matching over 11 bases. The V gene end was trimmed by 5 bases and the J gene end by 8 bases; junction bases not matched to a gene: 7. CDR1 DFQATT and CDR2 SNEGSKA come from the germline V gene (reference sequence). The CDR3 has 13 residues. Here the CDR3 DNA reads TGCAGTGCTGAAGGGACAGGGGGGCAAGAAGCTTTCTTT. Residues: CSAEGTGGQEAFF.

This rearrangement joins TRBV4-3 to TRBJ2-6; D is perhaps TRBD2 (5 bases). Germline V CDR1 and CDR2: LGHNA, YSLEER. The CDR3 has 18 residues. Deletions cut 4 bases from V and 0 bases from J, with 16 bases between. The CDR3 loop reads CASSRFGGPSSGANVLTF. The CDR3 DNA reads TGCGCCAGCAGCCGCTTTGGCGGGCCAAGCTCTGGGGCCAACGTCCTGACTTTC.

At least ten counts were recorded for this clonotype. This rearrangement joins TRBV6-5 to TRBJ1-4; tentatively, D is TRBD1 (6 bases). This CDR3 spans 13 amino acids. Germline lookup yields CDR1 MNHEY and CDR2 SVGAGI. The germline V and J ends were trimmed by 6 bases and 8 bases, with 13 bases remaining between them. CDR3 in DNA: TGTGCCAGCAGCCCCTGGACAGCCGAAAAACTGTTTTTT. Residues: CASSPWTAEKLFF.

This clonotype occurred many times. This chain uses TRBV29-1 with TRBJ1-2; possibly TRBD1 for D (6 bases). Germline CDR1 SQVTM, CDR2 ANQGSEA. The CDR3 extends over 12 amino acids. The ends were cut back, 7 bases at V and 2 bases at J, with 11 bases in the middle. CDR3 DNA: TGCAGCGCCGGAGACAGGAACTATGGCTACACCTTC. This codes for CSAGDRNYGYTF.

The rearrangement joins TRBV11-2 to TRBJ1-2, with D uncertain. This CDR3 has 13 residues. Germline V lookup: CDR1 SGHAT, CDR2 FQNNGV. V gave up 1 base and J gave up 3 bases, with 6 bases separating them. CDR3 region: CASSLGDHYGYTF. The DNA for the CDR3 is TGTGCCAGCAGCTTAGGAGACCACTATGGCTACACCTTC.

In its sample, this clonotype was seen many times. V gene TRBV4-3 combines with J gene TRBJ2-2, with 8 bases identical to TRBD2. With V trimmed by 1 base and J by 3 bases, 16 bases remained unmatched. Per the germline V gene, CDR1 is LGHNA and CDR2 is YSLEER. This CDR3 comprises 20 residues. This CDR3 reads CASSQGLPTSEFFDTGELFF. CDR3 DNA: TGCGCCAGCAGCCAAGGCCTCCCGACTAGCGAATTTTTCGACACCGGGGAGCTGTTTTTT.

This clonotype was found many times. The DNA of the CDR3 is TGTGCCAGCAGTTCCACGGGACTAGTCGAGCAGTACTTC. Protein product: CASSSTGLVEQYF. The V and J genes are TRBV7-9 and TRBJ2-7; 8 bases are a match to TRBD2. The CDR3 is 13 amino acids. V lost 6 bases and J lost 6; bases outside the gene matches: 7. Germline CDR1 SEHNR, CDR2 FQNEAQ (reference sequence).

This clonotype was recorded at least ten times. The chain joins TRBV28 to TRBJ1-1; D is uncertain. The V gene lost 2 bases and the J gene lost 4 bases, with 17 bases spanning the gap. Per the germline V gene, CDR1 is MDHEN and CDR2 is SYDVKM. The CDR3 loop spans 16 amino acids. The CDR3 region is CASSLRVRLLGTEAFF. DNA for the CDR3: TGTGCCAGCAGTTTACGTGTCCGGCTCCTTGGCACTGAAGCTTTCTTT.

This clonotype was observed at least ten times. V is TRBV20-1 and J is TRBJ2-3, with D perhaps given as TRBD1 or TRBD2 (6 bases each). Trimming cost V 8 bases and J 1 base, with 19 bases left between them. The CDR3 contains 15 residues. Germline CDR1 is DFQATT and CDR2 is SNEGSKA (reference sequence). CDR3 amino acids: CSWAGGSHGTDTQYF. The CDR3 coding sequence is TGCAGTTGGGCCGGGGGCAGTCACGGCACAGATACGCAGTATTTT.

J is TRBJ2-1 and V is TRBV7-9; D is ambiguous. Trimming shortened V by 5 bases and J by 5 bases, and 10 bases separated the two germline ends. CDR1 SEHNR and CDR2 FQNEAQ come from the germline V gene (reference sequence). This CDR3 has 13 amino acids. CDR3 residues: CASSLPGNNEQFF. The CDR3 nucleotides read TGTGCCAGCAGCCTCCCCGGCAACAATGAGCAGTTCTTC.

This clonotype was seen more than once but under ten times. The V and J genes are TRBV7-6 and TRBJ1-1; tentative D call: TRBD1 (5 bases). The CDR3 runs to 16 residues. V shed 5 bases and J shed 3 bases, with 19 bases lying between them. CDR1 is SGHVS, CDR2 FNYEAQ, per germline. The CDR3: CASSGGKTETYTEAFF. The CDR3 DNA follows: TGTGCCAGCAGCGGCGGAAAGACAGAGACTTACACTGAAGCTTTCTTT.

This chain uses TRBV15 with TRBJ1-1, with 10 positions matching TRBD1. Germline V gives CDR1 LNHNV, CDR2 YYDKDF (reference sequence). With V trimmed by 5 bases and J by 4 bases, 4 bases remained unmatched. The CDR3 has 14 residues. The CDR3 sequence is CATSPRTGGTEAFF. The CDR3 nucleotides read TGTGCCACCAGCCCCAGGACAGGGGGCACTGAAGCTTTCTTT.

CDR3 region: CASLSKRGPRETQYF. CDR3 coding DNA: TGTGCCAGCCTATCTAAGCGGGGGCCCCGAGAGACCCAGTACTTC. The rearrangement joins TRBV28 to TRBJ2-5, with TRBD2 identical over 8 bases. The V segment lost 8 bases and the J segment 4 bases; nucleotides outside the gene matches: 12. Germline V gene data show CDR1 as MDHEN and CDR2 as SYDVKM. The CDR3 covers 15 residues.